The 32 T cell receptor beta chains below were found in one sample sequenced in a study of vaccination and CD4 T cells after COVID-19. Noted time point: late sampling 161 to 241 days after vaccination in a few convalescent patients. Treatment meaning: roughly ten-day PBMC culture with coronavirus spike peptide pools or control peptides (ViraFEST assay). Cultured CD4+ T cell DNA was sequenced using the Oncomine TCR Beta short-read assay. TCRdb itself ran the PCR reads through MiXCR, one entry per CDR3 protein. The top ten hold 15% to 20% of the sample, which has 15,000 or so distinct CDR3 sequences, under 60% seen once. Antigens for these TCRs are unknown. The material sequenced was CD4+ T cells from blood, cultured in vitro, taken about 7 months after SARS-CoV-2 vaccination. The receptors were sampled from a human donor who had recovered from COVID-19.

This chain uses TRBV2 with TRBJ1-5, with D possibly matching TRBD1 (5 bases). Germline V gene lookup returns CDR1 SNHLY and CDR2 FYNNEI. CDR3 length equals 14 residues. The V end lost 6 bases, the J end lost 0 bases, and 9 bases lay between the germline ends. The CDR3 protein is CASRSDSSNQPQHF. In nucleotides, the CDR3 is TGTGCCAGCAGATCCGACAGTAGCAATCAGCCCCAGCATTTT.

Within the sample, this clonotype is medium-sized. CDR3 sequence: CSARDRSGVAEQYF. CDR3 sequence (DNA): TGCAGTGCTAGAGATCGGAGCGGGGTGGCCGAGCAGTACTTC. The rearrangement uses TRBV20-1 and TRBJ2-7; 7 positions agree with TRBD2. CDR1 and CDR2 from the germline V gene are DFQATT and SNEGSKA (reference sequence). J was trimmed by 6 bases and V by 0 bases; bases with no gene match: 8. CDR3 length equals 14 residues.

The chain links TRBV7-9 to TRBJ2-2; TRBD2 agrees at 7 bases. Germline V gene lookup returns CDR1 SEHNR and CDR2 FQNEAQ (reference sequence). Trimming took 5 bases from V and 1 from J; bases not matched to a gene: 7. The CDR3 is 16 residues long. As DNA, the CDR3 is TGTGCCAGCAGCCCTCTCGGGGGGATGAACACCGGGGAGCTGTTTTTT. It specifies CASSPLGGMNTGELFF.

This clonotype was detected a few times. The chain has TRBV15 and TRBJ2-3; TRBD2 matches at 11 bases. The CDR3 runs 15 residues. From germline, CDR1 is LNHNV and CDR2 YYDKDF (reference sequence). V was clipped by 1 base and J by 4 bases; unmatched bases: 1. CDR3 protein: CATSRGSGRADTQYF. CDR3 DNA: TGTGCCACCAGCAGAGGTAGCGGGAGGGCAGATACGCAGTATTTT.

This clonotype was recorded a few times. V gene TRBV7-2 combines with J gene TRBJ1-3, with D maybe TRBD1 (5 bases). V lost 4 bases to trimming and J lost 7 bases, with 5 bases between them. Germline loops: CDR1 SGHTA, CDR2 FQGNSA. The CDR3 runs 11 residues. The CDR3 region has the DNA TGTGCCAGCAGCTGGGGGAACACCATATATTTT. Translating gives CASSWGNTIYF.

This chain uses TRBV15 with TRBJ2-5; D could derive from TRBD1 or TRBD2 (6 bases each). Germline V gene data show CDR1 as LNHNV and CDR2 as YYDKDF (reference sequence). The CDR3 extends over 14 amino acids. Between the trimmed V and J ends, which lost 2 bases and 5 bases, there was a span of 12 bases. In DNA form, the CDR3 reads TGTGCCACCAGCAGAAACGGGGGCGCGGAGACCCAGTACTTC. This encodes CATSRNGGAETQYF.

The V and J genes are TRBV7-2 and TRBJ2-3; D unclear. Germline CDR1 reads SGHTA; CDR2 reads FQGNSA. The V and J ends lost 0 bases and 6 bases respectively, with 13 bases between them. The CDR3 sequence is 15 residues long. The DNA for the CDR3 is TGTGCCAGCAGCTTAGCGTCCCCGAACGCGGATACGCAGTATTTT. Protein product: CASSLASPNADTQYF. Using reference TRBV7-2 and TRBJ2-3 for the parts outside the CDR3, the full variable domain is GAGVSQSPSNKVTEKGKDVELRCDPISGHTALYWYRQSLGQGLEFLIYFQGNSAPDKSGLPSDRFSAERTGGSVSTLTIQRTQQEDSAVYLCASSLASPNADTQYFGPGTRLTVL.

Here the CDR3 DNA reads TGCAGTGTGTCCTTAGCGGGAGAGGGGGTAGGCGAGCAGTACTTC. The encoded protein is CSVSLAGEGVGEQYF. The chain has TRBV20-1 and TRBJ2-7; TRBD2 agrees at 9 bases. CDR3 length: 15 amino acids. The V and J ends lost 7 bases and 6 bases, in that order; junction bases with no gene match: 16. CDR1 is DFQATT, CDR2 SNEGSKA, per germline (reference sequence).

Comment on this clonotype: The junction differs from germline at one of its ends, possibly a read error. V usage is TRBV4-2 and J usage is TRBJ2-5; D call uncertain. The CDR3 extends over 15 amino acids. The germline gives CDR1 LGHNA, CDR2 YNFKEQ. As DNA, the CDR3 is TGTACCAGCAGCCAAGATTTAGGGAAGGGAGAGACCCAGTACTTC. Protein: CTSSQDLGKGETQYF.

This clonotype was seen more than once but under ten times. CDR3 DNA: TGTGCCACCAGCAGAGGAGGAGGTGGGGTAGGGTATGGCTACACCTTC. Encoded protein: CATSRGGGGVGYGYTF. The chain couples TRBV15 to TRBJ1-2, with no clear D. The CDR3 is 16 residues long. Germline CDR1 reads LNHNV; CDR2 reads YYDKDF (reference sequence). The V gene lost 1 base and the J gene lost 5 bases, with 17 bases spanning the gap.

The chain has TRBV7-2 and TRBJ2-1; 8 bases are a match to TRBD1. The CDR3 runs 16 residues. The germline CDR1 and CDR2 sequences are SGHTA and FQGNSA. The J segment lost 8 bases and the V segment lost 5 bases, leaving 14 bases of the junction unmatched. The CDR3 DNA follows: TGTGCCAGCAGCCCGCAGGGGGCAGGTGGAGCCTATGAGCAGTTCTTC. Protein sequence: CASSPQGAGGAYEQFF.

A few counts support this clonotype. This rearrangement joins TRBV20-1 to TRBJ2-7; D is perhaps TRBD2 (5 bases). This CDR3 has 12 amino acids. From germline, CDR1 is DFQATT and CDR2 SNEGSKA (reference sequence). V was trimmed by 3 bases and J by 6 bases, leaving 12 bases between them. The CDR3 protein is CSASRGRGEQYF. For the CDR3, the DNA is TGCAGTGCTAGCCGGGGAAGAGGCGAGCAGTACTTC.

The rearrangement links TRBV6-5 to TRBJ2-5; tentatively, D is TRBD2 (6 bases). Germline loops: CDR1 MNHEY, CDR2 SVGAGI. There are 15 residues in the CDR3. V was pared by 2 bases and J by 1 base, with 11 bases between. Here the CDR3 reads CASSYRAGTQETQYF. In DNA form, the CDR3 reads TGTGCCAGCAGTTACAGGGCGGGAACCCAAGAGACCCAGTACTTC.

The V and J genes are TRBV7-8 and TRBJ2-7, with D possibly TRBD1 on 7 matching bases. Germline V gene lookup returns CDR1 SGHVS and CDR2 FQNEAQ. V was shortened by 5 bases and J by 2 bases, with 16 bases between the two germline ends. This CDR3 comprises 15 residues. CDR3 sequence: CASSLWTGGPYEQYF. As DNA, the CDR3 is TGTGCCAGCAGCCTTTGGACAGGAGGGCCCTACGAGCAGTACTTC.

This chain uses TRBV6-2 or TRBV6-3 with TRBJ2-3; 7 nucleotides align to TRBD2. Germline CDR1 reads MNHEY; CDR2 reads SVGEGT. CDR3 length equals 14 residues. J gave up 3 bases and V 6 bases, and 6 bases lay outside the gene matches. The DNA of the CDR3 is TGTGCCAGCAGACCAACTAGCGTTACAGATACGCAGTATTTT. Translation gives CASRPTSVTDTQYF.

The CDR3 DNA sequence: TGTGCCAGCAGCTTAGGCGCAGTCTACGAGCAGTACTTC. It is translated as CASSLGAVYEQYF. The rearrangement joins TRBV7-6 to TRBJ2-7; D is undetermined. The CDR3 is 13 amino acids. Trimming took off 1 base at V and 3 bases at J, with 7 bases between the two ends. CDR1 is SGHVS, CDR2 FNYEAQ, per germline.

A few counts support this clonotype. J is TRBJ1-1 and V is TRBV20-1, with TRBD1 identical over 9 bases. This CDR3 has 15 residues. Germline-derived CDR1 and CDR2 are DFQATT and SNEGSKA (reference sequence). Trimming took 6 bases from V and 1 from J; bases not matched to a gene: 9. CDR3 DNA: TGCAGTGCGACCCGGACAGGGGCCGGGAACACTGAAGCTTTCTTT. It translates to CSATRTGAGNTEAFF.

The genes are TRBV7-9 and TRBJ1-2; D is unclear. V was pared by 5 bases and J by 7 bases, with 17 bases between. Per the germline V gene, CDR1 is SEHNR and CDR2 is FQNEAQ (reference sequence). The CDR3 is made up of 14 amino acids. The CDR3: CASSQYAGGSGYTF. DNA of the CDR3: TGTGCCAGCAGCCAATACGCCGGTGGCTCTGGCTACACCTTC.

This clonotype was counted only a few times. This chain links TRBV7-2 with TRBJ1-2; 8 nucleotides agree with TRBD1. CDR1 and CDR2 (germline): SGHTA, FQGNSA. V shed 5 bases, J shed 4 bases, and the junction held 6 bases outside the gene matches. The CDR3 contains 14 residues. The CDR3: CASSVQGVVYGYTF. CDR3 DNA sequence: TGTGCCAGCAGCGTACAGGGGGTCGTCTATGGCTACACCTTC.

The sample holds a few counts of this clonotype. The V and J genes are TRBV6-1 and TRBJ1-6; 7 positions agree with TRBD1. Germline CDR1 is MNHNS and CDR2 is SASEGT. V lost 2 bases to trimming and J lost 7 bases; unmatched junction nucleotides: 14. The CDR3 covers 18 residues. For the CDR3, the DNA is TGTGCCAGCAGTGAAATACAGAACTGGGACAGCCTAAATTCACCCCTCCACTTT. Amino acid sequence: CASSEIQNWDSLNSPLHF.

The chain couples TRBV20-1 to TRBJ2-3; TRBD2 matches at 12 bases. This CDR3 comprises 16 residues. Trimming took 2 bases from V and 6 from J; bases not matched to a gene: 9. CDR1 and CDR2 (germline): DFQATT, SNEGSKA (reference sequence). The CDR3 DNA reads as TGCAGTGCTAGACCGACTAGCGGGGGATTTTCGGATACGCAGTATTTT. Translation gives CSARPTSGGFSDTQYF.

The CDR3 region is CASTYRGQDSLGYTF. The CDR3 coding sequence is TGTGCCAGTACCTATCGGGGACAGGACTCCCTTGGCTACACCTTC. The chain is built from TRBV19 and TRBJ1-2; TRBD1 agrees at 8 bases. CDR1 is LNHDA and CDR2 is SQIVND in the germline V gene (reference sequence). V lost 7 bases, J lost 7 bases, and 14 bases stayed unmatched. The CDR3 consists of 15 residues.

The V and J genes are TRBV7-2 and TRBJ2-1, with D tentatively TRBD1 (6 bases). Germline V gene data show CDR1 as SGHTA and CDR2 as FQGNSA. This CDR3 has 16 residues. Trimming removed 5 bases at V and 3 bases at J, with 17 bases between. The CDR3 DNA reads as TGTGCCAGCAGCCCCCCAGGGGTAGCGCGCTACAATGAGCAGTTCTTC. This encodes CASSPPGVARYNEQFF.

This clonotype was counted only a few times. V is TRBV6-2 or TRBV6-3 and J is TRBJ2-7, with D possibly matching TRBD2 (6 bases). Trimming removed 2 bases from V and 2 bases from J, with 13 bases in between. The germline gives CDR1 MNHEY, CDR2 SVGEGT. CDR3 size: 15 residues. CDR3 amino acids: CASSYRPGVTYEQYF. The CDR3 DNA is TGTGCCAGCAGTTACCGTCCGGGAGTTACCTACGAGCAGTACTTC.

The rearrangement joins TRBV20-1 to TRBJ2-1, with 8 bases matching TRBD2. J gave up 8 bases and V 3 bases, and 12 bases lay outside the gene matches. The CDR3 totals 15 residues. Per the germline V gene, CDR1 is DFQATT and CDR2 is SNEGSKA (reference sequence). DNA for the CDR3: TGCAGTGCTAGGGATTATGCGACTAGCGACGATGAGCAGTTCTTC. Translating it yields CSARDYATSDDEQFF.

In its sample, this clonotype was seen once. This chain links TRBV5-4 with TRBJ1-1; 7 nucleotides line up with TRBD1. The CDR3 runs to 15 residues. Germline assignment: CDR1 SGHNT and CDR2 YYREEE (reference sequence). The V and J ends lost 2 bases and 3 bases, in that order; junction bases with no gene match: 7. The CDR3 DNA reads TGTGCCAGCAGCTTCAGAGACAGGGCATACACTGAAGCTTTCTTT. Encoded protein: CASSFRDRAYTEAFF.

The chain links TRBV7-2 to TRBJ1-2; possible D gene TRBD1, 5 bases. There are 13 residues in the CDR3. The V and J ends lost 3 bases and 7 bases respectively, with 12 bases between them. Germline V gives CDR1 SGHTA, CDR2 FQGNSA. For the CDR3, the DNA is TGTGCCAGCAGCTTTGAGGGGTCGAGTGGCTACACCTTC. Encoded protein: CASSFEGSSGYTF.

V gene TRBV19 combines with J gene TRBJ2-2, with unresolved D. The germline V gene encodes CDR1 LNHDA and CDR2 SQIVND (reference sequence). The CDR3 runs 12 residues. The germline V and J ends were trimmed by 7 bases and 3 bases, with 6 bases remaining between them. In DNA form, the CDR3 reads TGTGCCAGTATTCGCGACACCGGGGAGCTGTTTTTT. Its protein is CASIRDTGELFF. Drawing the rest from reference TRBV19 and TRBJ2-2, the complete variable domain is DGGITQSPKYLFRKEGQNVTLSCEQNLNHDAMYWYRQDPGQGLRLIYYSQIVNDFQKGDIAEGYSVSREKKESFPLTVTSAQKNPTAFYLCASIRDTGELFFGEGSRLTVL.

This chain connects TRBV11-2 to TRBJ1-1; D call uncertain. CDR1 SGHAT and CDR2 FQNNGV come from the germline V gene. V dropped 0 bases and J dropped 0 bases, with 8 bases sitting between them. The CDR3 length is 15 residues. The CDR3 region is CASSLDLGVNTEAFF. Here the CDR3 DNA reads TGTGCCAGCAGCTTAGATCTCGGGGTGAACACTGAAGCTTTCTTT.

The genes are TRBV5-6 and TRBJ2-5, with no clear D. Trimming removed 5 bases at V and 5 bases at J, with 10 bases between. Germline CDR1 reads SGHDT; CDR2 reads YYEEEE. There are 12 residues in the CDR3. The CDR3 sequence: CASRALAETQYF. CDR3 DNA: TGTGCCAGCAGGGCCCTGGCGGAGACCCAGTACTTC.

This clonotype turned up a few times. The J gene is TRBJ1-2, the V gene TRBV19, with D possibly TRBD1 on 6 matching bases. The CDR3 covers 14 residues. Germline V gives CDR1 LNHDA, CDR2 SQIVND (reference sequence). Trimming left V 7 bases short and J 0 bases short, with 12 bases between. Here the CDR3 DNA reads TGTGCCAGTATCCAGGGGAGTACTAACTATGGCTACACCTTC. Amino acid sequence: CASIQGSTNYGYTF.

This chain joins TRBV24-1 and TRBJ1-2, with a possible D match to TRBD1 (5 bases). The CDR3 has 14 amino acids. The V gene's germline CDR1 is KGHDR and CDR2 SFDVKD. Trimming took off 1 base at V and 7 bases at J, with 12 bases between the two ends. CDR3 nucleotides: TGTGCCACCAGTGATTTCGGGGGATTAGGTGGCTACACCTTC. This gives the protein CATSDFGGLGGYTF.